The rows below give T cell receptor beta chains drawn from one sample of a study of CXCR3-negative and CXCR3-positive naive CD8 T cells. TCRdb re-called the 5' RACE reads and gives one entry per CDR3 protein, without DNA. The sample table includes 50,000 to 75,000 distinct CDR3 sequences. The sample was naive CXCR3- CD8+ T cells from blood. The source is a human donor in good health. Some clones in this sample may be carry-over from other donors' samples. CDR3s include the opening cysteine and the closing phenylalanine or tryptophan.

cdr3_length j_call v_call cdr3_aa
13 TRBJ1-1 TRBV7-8 CASSLEQNTEAFF
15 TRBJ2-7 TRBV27 CASSLSGTGSYEQYF
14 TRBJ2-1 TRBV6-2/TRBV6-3 CASSKTSGVDEQFF
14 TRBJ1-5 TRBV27 CASSLKPSNQPQHF
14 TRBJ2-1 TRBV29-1 CSVVGGAWANEQFF
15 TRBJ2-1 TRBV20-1 CSARATSGGVNEQFF
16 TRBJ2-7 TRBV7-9 CASSLGGGAVSYEQYF
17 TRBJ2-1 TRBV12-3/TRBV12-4 CASSLPPSVGSYNEQFF
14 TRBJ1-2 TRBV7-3 CASSSGQGLTSLTF
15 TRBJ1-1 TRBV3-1 CASSNTGASNTEAFF
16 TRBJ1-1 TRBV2 CASSDIGTPFGVEAFF
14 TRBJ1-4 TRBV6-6 CASSYDRSNEKLFF
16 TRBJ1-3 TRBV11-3 CSSRPARRNSGNTIYF
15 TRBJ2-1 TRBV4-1 CASSQVQRGYNEQFF
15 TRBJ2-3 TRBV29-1 CSVPMGGPDTDTQYF
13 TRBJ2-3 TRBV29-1 CSVVLGNTDTQYF
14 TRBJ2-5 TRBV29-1 CSVEDLSGWETQYF
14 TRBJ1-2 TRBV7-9 CASSWKRTGEGYTF
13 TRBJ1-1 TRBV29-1 CSAMPGDHTEAFF
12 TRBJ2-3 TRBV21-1 CASSEVSVVQYF
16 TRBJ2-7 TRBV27 CASSLGLADRSYEQYF
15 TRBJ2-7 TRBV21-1 CASAPIWTGVYEQYF
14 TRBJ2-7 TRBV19 CASSPRTGSYEQYF
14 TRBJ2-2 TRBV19 CASRTGLNTGELFF
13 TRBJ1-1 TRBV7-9 CASIWALNTEAFF
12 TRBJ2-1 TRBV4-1 CASSQVRTEQFF
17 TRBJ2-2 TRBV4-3 CASSQWRGDQNTGELFF
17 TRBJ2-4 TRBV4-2 CASSLRWEAEAKNIQYF
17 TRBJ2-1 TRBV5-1 CASSRQTSGRFYNEQFF
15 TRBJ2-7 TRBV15 CATSRERSGGHEQYF
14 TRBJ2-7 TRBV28 CAAGGQGGSYEQYF
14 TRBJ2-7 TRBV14 CASSQDYGGYEQYF
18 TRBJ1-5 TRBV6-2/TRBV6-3 CASSYTGTGAYSNQPQHF
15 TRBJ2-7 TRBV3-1 CASSQVPGNAYEQYF
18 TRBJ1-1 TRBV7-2 CASSLWTVGDVVGTEAFF
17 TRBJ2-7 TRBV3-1 CARSQYPLGTPSYEQYF
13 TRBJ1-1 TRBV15 CATSSGRGTEAFF
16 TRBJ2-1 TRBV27 CASRLLTGGSYNEQFF
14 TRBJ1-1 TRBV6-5 CASSYSAAPDEAFF
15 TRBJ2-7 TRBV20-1 CSARLAGGLSYEQYF
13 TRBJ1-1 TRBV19 CASSIGGGTEAFF
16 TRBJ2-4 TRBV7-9 CASSDPWGTGLNIQYF
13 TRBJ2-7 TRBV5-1 CASSLVTGYEQYF
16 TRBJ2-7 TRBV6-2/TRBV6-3 CASSSPDRTLFDEQYF
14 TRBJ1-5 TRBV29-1 CSVRQGLSNQPQHF
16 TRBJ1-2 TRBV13 CASSSQQGGLNYGYTF
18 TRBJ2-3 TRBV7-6 CASSLSPQAGGNTDTQYF
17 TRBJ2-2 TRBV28 CASSPLTGTGSFGELFF
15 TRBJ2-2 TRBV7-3 CASSPLGPGTGELFF
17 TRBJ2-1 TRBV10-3 CAISESMASGDHNEQFF
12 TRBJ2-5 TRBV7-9 CASSEIQETQYF
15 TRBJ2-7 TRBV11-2 CASSLVFVGSAEQYF
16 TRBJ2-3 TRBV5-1 CASSLTGGRGEDTQYF